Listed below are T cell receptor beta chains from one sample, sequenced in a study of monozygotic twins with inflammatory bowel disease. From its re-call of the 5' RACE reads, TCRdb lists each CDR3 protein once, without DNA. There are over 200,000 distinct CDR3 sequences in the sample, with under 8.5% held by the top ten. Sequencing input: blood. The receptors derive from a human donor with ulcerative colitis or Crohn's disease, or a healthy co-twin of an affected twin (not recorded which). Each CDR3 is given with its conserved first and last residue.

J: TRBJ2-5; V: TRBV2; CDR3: CASRLGDIRETQYF
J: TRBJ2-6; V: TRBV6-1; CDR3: CASSGLSSGANVLTF
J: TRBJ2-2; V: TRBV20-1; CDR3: CSARPGVSTGELFF
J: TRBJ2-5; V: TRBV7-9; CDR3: CASSPWDTSQETQYF
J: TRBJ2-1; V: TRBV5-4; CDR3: CASSLEQVYNEQFF
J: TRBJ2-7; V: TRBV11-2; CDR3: CASSPRVPTGGWIYEQYF
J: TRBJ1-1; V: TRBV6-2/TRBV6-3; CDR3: CASSDLDRTGMIENTEAFF
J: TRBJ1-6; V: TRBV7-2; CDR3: CASSILTGGNSPLHF
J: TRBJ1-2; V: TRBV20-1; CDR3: CSAIGARDGYTF
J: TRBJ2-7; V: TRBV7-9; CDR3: CASSSGTLPPEEQYF
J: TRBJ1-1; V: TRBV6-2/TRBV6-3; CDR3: CASSLWGMNTEAFF
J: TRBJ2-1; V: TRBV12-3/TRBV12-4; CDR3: CASSLPGGAGEEQFF
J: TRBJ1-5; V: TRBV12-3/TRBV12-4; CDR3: CASSLERDQPQHF
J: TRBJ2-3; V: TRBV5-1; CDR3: CASSLMAGTTDTQYF
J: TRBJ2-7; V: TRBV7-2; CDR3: CASSLGPASGEYEQYF
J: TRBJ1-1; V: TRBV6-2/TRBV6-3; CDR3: CASSYYPHQGLHTEAFF
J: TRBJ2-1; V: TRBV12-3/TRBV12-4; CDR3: CASGFLNEQFF
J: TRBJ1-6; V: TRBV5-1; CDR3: CASRLGGSSYNSPLHF
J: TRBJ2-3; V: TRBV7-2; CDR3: CASSLVAGTGGRNTQYF
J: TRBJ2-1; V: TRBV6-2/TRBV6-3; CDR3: CASSYPLTSGREGNEQFF
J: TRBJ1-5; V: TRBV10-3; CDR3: CAIGTGATQPQHF
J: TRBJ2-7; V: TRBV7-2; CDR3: CASSPGVPREQYF
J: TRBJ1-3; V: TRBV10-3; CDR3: CATFTGVGGNTIYF
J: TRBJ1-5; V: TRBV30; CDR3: CAWRPDRGGQPQHF
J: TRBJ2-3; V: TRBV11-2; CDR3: CASSWVAGGSTDTQYF
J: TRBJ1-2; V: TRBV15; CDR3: CATSRGFGGGGPPHGYTF
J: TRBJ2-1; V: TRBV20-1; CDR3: CSATRLAGAYNEQFF
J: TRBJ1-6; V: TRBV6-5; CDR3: CASSYTSGFPNSPLHF
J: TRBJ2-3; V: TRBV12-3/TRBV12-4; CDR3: CASSPGQGTSTDTQYF
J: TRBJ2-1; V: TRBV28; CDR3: CATKPGTGVNNEQFF
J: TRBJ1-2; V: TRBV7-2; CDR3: CASSFLGEEYGYTF
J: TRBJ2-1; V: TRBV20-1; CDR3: CSAPGGLAGINEQFF
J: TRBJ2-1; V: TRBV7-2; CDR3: CASSFNSYNEQFF
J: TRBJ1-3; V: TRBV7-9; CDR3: CASSYGLSGNTIYF
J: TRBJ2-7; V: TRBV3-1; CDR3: CASSPGPRAGGVF
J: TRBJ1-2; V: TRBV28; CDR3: CASSLSGGWDYGYTF
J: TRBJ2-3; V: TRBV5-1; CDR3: CASSVGTGSGTDTQYF
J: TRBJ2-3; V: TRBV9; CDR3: CASSATIRPLIDTQYF
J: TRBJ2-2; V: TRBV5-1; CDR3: CASSAVDTGELFF
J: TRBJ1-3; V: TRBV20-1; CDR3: CSARAASGNTIYF
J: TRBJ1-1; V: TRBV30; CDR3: CAWSVGTETEAFF
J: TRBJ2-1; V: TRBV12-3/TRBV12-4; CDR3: CASSLAEASGSEQFF
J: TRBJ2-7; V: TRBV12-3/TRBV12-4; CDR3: CASSSLTEQYF
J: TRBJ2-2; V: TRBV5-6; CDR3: CASSFHGFTTNTGELFF
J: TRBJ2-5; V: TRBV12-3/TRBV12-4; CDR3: CASSWGQGVAETQYF
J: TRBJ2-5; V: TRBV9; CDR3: CASSVGGSGRVETQYF
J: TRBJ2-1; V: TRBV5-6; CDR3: CASSGHTGVEFF
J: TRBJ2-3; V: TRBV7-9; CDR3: CASSLRQGMEDTQYF
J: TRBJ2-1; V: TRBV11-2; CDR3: CASSLRGALTSSYNEQFF
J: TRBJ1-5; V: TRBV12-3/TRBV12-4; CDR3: CASTEGQFNQPQHF
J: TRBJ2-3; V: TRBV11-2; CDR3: CASSLFEVWAGPPTDTQYF
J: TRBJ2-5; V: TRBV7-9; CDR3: CASSLQDGPTRAQYF
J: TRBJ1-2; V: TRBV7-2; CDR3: CASSVNKIESTF
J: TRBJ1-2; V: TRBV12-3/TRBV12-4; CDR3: CASSLERTGTDFHF
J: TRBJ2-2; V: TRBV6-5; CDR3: CASSYRTGANTGELFF
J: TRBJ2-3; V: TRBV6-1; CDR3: CASSELAGGDTDTQYF
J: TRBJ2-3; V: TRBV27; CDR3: CASSQFTTSTDTQYF
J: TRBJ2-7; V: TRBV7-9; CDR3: CASSRRDPGIYEQYF
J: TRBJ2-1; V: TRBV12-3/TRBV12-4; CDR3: CASSLPTGQVYNEQFF
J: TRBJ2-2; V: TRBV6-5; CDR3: CASSYSGDTGELFF